This T cell receptor beta chain was captured by sequencing in a study of blood T cell repertoires in COVID-19. Across the study: The study drew acute and convalescent COVID-19 samples from the United States, Italy and Spain. Sources were T cells, B-cell-depleted T cells, or PBMCs; the material itself was cDNA or gDNA.

Data came from immunoSEQ multiplex PCR; TCRdb stores just in-frame clones and leaves some out. The sample lists 150,000 or so clones, roughly nine tenths occurring once. This CDR3 region has 14 residues. V lost 0 bases and J 8 bases, leaving 14 bases between the germline ends. CDR1 and CDR2 from the germline V gene are SGHRS and YFSETQ. This TCR derives from a human donor in a cohort sampled during active COVID-19. What was sequenced was peripheral blood. The chain combines TRBV5-1 with TRBJ1-1; tentative D call: TRBD1 (6 bases). In DNA, the CDR3 is TGCGCCAGCAGCTTGGAAGGTGGGACACTCGAAGCTTTCTTT. Translation gives CASSLEGGTLEAFF.